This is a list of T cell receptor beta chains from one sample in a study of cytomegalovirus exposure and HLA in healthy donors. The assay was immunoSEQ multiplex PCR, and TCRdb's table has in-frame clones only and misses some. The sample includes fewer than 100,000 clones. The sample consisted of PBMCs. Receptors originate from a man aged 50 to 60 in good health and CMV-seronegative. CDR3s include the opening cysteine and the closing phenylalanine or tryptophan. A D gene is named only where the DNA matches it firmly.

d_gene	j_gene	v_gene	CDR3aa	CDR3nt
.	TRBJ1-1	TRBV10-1	CASSESGNTEAFF	TGCGCCAGCAGTGAGTCCGGGAACACTGAAGCTTTCTTT
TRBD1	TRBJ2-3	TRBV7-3	CASSKTGMGPDTQYF	TGTGCCAGCAGCAAGACAGGGATGGGGCCAGATACGCAGTATTTT
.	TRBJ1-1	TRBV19	CASRPTLYTEAFF	TGTGCCAGTAGGCCGACTCTCTACACTGAAGCTTTCTTT
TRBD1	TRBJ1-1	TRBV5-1	CASSFTGGRNTEAFF	TGCGCCAGCAGCTTTACAGGGGGCCGTAACACTGAAGCTTTCTTT
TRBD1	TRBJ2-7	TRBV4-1	CASSRSRDSSYEQYF	TGCGCCAGCAGTCGAAGCCGGGACAGCTCCTACGAGCAGTACTTC
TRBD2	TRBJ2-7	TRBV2	CASSVERGGPYEQYF	TGTGCCAGCTCTGTTGAGCGGGGGGGCCCCTACGAGCAGTACTTC
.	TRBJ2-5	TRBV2	CASSESHGETQYF	TGTGCCAGCAGTGAATCACATGGAGAGACCCAGTACTTC
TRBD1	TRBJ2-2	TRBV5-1	CASSRRDRGPVNTGELFF	TGCGCCAGCAGCCGCAGGGACAGGGGGCCGGTGAACACCGGGGAGCTGTTTTTT
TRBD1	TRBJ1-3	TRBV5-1	CASSPGTGIYGNTIYF	TGCGCCAGCAGTCCCGGGACAGGGATTTATGGAAACACCATATATTTT
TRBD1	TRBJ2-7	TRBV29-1	CSVGGQGPSYEQYF	TGCAGCGTGGGGGGACAGGGGCCTTCCTACGAGCAGTACTTC
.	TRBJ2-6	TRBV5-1	CASSPIFSGANVLTF	TGCGCCAGCAGCCCTATATTCTCTGGGGCCAACGTCCTGACTTTC
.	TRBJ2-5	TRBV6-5	CASSLGTSQETQYF	TGTGCCAGCAGTTTGGGGACTTCACAAGAGACCCAGTACTTC
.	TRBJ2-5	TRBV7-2	CASSLARIDETQYF	TGTGCCAGCAGCCTTGCGCGGATCGACGAGACCCAGTACTTC
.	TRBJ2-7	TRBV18	CASSLQTGTMSPEQYF	TGTGCCAGCTCACTCCAGACCGGGACAATGAGCCCCGAGCAGTACTTC
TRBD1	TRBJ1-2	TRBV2	CASSPDRGINYGYTF	TGTGCCAGCAGTCCTGACAGGGGGATTAACTATGGCTACACCTTC
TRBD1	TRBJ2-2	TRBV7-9	CASSGTANTGELFF	TGTGCCAGCAGTGGGACAGCCAACACCGGGGAGCTGTTTTTT
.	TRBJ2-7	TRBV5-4	CASTRHGSYEQYF	TGTGCCAGCACCAGACACGGCTCCTACGAGCAGTACTTC
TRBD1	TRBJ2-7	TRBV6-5	CASTPGTGGFYEQYF	TGTGCCAGCACCCCAGGGACAGGGGGCTTTTACGAGCAGTACTTC
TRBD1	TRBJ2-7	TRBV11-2	CASSRTGQGGYEQYF	TGTGCCAGCAGCCGAACGGGACAGGGGGGGTACGAGCAGTACTTC
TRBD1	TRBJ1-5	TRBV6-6	CASSTLTGRLWPQHF	TGTGCCAGCAGTACTCTGACAGGGCGGTTGTGGCCCCAGCATTTT
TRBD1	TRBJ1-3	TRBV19	CASSNRDRDGNTIYF	TGTGCCAGTAGTAACCGGGACAGGGATGGAAACACCATATATTTT
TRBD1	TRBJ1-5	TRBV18	CASSPADRANQPQHF	TGTGCCAGCTCACCAGCGGACAGGGCGAATCAGCCCCAGCATTTT
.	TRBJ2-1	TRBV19	CASSSGLHNEQFF	TGTGCCAGTAGCTCCGGACTGCACAATGAGCAGTTCTTC
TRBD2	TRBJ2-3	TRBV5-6	CASSRRTSGGHTDTQYF	TGTGCCAGCAGCCGCCGGACTAGCGGGGGGCACACAGATACGCAGTATTTT
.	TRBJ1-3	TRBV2	CASSGFIRVRGNTIYF	TGTGCCAGCAGTGGGTTCATCCGGGTGAGAGGAAACACCATATATTTT
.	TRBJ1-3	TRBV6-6	CASSYSATRNTIYF	TGTGCCAGCAGTTATTCCGCTACCCGAAACACCATATATTTT
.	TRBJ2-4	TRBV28	CASSFSSRGGKNIQYF	TGTGCCAGCAGTTTCAGTTCAAGGGGTGGCAAAAACATTCAGTACTTC
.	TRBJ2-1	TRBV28	CASSWEGGEQFF	TGTGCCAGCAGTTGGGAGGGGGGTGAGCAGTTCTTC
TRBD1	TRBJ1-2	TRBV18	CASSPGDRGFYGYTF	TGTGCCAGCTCACCTGGAGACAGGGGGTTCTATGGCTACACCTTC
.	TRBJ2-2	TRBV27	CASSLDRPRTGELFF	TGTGCCAGCAGTTTAGACAGACCAAGAACCGGGGAGCTGTTTTTT
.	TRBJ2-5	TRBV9	CASSPGKTWETQYF	TGTGCCAGCAGCCCCGGGAAGACCTGGGAGACCCAGTACTTC
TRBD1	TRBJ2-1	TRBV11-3	CASSTGTAYNEQFF	TGTGCCAGCAGCACCGGGACAGCCTACAATGAGCAGTTCTTC
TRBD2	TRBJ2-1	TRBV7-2	CASTTRRGYNEQFF	TGTGCCAGCACCACAAGGCGGGGGTACAATGAGCAGTTCTTC